This TCR beta chain comes out of a study of PD-1 blockade in classical Hodgkin lymphoma. Overall study context: Once every 2 weeks, patients received intravenous nivolumab at 3 mg/kg.

All trial patients relapsed after autologous stem cell transplantation. Assay used: immunoSEQ multiplex PCR; TCRdb lists only in-frame clones, some missing. The table has about 25,000 clones, around 63% seen once. CDR3 length: 13 amino acids. V was pared by 4 bases and J by 5 bases, with 11 bases between. The V gene's germline CDR1 is MGHDK and CDR2 SYGVNS. The material was peripheral blood mononuclear cells (PBMCs), obtained at baseline. This sequence joins TRBV25-1 and TRBJ1-1; D is perhaps TRBD1 (6 bases). This TCR was sampled from a human donor with classical Hodgkin lymphoma. Here the CDR3 DNA reads TGTGCCAGCAGTGTTAAAGGGGGGACTGAAGCTTTCTTT. Protein: CASSVKGGTEAFF.